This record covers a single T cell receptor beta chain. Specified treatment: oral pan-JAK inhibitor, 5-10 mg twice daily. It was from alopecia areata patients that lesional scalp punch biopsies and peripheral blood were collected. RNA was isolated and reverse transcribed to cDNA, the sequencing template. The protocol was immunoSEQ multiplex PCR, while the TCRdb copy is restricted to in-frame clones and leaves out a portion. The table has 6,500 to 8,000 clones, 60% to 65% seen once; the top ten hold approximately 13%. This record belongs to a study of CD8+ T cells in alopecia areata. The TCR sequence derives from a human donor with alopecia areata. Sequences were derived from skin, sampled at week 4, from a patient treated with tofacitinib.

CDR3: CASSVRRGTYNEQFF. CDR3 in DNA: TGTGCCAGCAGTGTCAGGAGGGGGACCTACAATGAGCAGTTCTTC. The genes are TRBV2 and TRBJ2-1; possibly TRBD1 or TRBD2 for D (6 bases each). Trimming removed 4 bases from V and 2 bases from J, with 12 bases in between. There are 15 residues in the CDR3. Germline V CDR1 and CDR2: SNHLY, FYNNEI.